The 27 T cell receptor beta chains given below trace back to one sample, sequenced in a study of T cell repertoires in cytomegalovirus infection. From the reads, TCRdb called clonotypes with MiXCR, one entry per CDR3 protein. This table has about 740,000 distinct CDR3 sequences, roughly 35% appearing once. Material for sequencing was PBMCs. All receptors come from a human donor in good health (CMV status not recorded). Some clones in this sample may be carry-over from other donors' samples.

The chain employs TRBV19 and TRBJ2-1; D might be TRBD1 (5 bases). The CDR3 has 12 amino acids. The ends were cut back, 5 bases at V and 10 bases at J, with 12 bases in the middle. Per germline, CDR1 LNHDA and CDR2 SQIVND (reference sequence). The CDR3 DNA sequence: TGTGCCAGTAGTGATCAGGGATGGGAGCAGTTCTTC. Translated: CASSDQGWEQFF. The complete variable domain, with remaining parts taken from reference TRBV19 and TRBJ2-1, reads DGGITQSPKYLFRKEGQNVTLSCEQNLNHDAMYWYRQDPGQGLRLIYYSQIVNDFQKGDIAEGYSVSREKKESFPLTVTSAQKNPTAFYLCASSDQGWEQFFGPGTRLTVL.

This clonotype turned up a few times. A much larger clone lies a single base off, so this may be a read error. The J gene is TRBJ1-5, the V gene TRBV10-3, with D unclear. The germline V and J ends were trimmed by 5 bases and 3 bases, with 5 bases remaining between them. CDR3 length: 12 amino acids. Germline V lookup: CDR1 ENHRY, CDR2 SYGVKD. CDR3 bases: TGTGCCATCAGTCCCATCAATCAGCCCCAGCATTTT. It specifies CAISPINQPQHF.

V is TRBV4-1 and J is TRBJ1-3, with 8 bases fitting TRBD1. Per the germline V gene, CDR1 is MGHRA and CDR2 is YSYEKL. Trimming removed 1 base from V and 6 bases from J; junction bases left unmatched: 11. This CDR3 region has 17 residues. CDR3 nucleotides: TGCGCCAGCAGCCAAGGCTCCCAGGGGGCAAGAGCAAACACCATATATTTT. Protein product: CASSQGSQGARANTIYF.

The V call is TRBV9, the J call TRBJ1-6, with 9 bases identical to TRBD1. The CDR3 covers 15 residues. The germline V gene has CDR1 SGDLS and CDR2 YYNGEE. V lost 3 bases, J lost 7 bases, and 5 bases stayed unmatched. DNA for the CDR3: TGTGCCAGCAGCGCCCGGGACAGGGAGAATTCACCCCTCCACTTT. Translation gives CASSARDRENSPLHF.

This clonotype was observed many times. The chain combines TRBV5-1 with TRBJ2-7; perhaps TRBD1 as D (6 bases). Germline V gene lookup returns CDR1 SGHRS and CDR2 YFSETQ. The CDR3 has 13 residues. The V end lost 2 bases, the J end lost 2 bases, and 8 bases lay between the germline ends. As DNA, the CDR3 is TGCGCCAGCAGCTTTGGACAGACCTACGAGCAGTACTTC. As protein: CASSFGQTYEQYF.

In its sample, this clonotype was seen a few times. The V and J genes are TRBV5-1 and TRBJ1-1; no reliable D call. V was trimmed by 1 base and J by 0 bases, leaving 13 bases between them. The CDR3 length is 16 residues. In germline, CDR1 is SGHRS, CDR2 YFSETQ. The CDR3 is CASSLITRGLNTEAFF. CDR3 nucleotides: TGCGCCAGCAGCTTGATCACGCGGGGATTGAACACTGAAGCTTTCTTT.

This clonotype was observed at least ten times. The CDR3 DNA is TGTGCCAGCAGCTTATGGGGGACTAGCGGGGGAGAGCAGTTCTTC. Amino acids: CASSLWGTSGGEQFF. J is TRBJ2-1 and V is TRBV7-8; TRBD2 matches 14 bases. Trimming took 2 bases from V and 10 from J; bases not matched to a gene: 4. CDR3 length: 15 amino acids. The V gene's germline CDR1 is SGHVS and CDR2 FQNEAQ.

This clonotype was found a few times. Written as DNA, the CDR3 is TGTGCCAGCACCCTGTCCCCCAGCGGAGGGGGAGAGACCCAGTACTTC. Translating gives CASTLSPSGGGETQYF. The chain joins TRBV6-1 to TRBJ2-5; D may match TRBD1 or TRBD2 (6 bases each). The germline V gene encodes CDR1 MNHNS and CDR2 SASEGT. The V end lost 7 bases, the J end lost 4 bases, and 22 bases lay between the germline ends. The CDR3 contains 16 residues.

This clonotype was recorded a few times. The gene calls are TRBV12-3 or TRBV12-4 and TRBJ2-2, with a tentative D call TRBD2 (5 bases). Trimming pared 6 bases from V and 4 bases from J, leaving 9 bases between. This CDR3 contains 13 residues. Here the CDR3 DNA reads TGTGCCAGCAGGCGGGCCAGCACCGGGGAGCTGTTTTTT. Its translation: CASRRASTGELFF.

The chain recombines TRBV20-1 with TRBJ2-4; no clear D. The CDR3 length is 14 residues. Germline loops: CDR1 DFQATT, CDR2 SNEGSKA (reference sequence). V gave up 7 bases and J gave up 0 bases, with 13 bases separating them. The CDR3 loop reads CSVPTMVAKNIQYF. Here the CDR3 DNA reads TGCAGTGTCCCGACCATGGTAGCCAAAAACATTCAGTACTTC.

The rearrangement joins TRBV30 to TRBJ1-2; 7 nucleotides align to TRBD1. CDR3 length: 12 amino acids. Germline-derived CDR1 and CDR2 are GTSNPN and SVGIG (reference sequence). J lost 4 bases, V lost 5 bases, and 4 bases had no gene match. The CDR3 region has the DNA TGTGCCTGGGTGGACAGGTCCTATGGCTACACCTTC. Its translation: CAWVDRSYGYTF.

This clonotype was picked up many times. V and J are TRBV28 and TRBJ2-7; D is undetermined. CDR3 length: 16 residues. V was cut by 5 bases and J by 1 base, with 18 bases left in between. Germline CDR1 MDHEN, CDR2 SYDVKM. The CDR3 here is CASSDAAHSNSYEQYF. The CDR3 DNA is TGTGCCAGCAGTGACGCGGCTCACAGTAATTCCTACGAGCAGTACTTC.

Regarding this clonotype: One junction end does not reproduce the germline sequence, and a read error may be involved. The V call is TRBV15, the J call TRBJ2-7; no reliable D call. This CDR3 contains 13 residues. Germline V gene data show CDR1 as LNHNV and CDR2 as YYDKDF (reference sequence). In nucleotides, the CDR3 is TGTTCCACCAGCAGAGATTCTCTCTACGAGCAGTACTTC. Translating it yields CSTSRDSLYEQYF.

This clonotype was counted between two and nine times. The chain uses TRBV23-1 and TRBJ1-2; D not resolved. TRBV23-1 carries the ORF label, with uncertain function. This CDR3 spans 14 amino acids. V dropped 0 bases and J dropped 2 bases, with 7 bases sitting between them. Here the CDR3 reads CASSQSGQNYGYTF. The CDR3 nucleotides are TGCGCCAGCAGTCAATCTGGGCAGAACTATGGCTACACCTTC.

This chain connects TRBV7-9 to TRBJ1-2; a weak D match, TRBD1 (5 bases). The CDR3 covers 16 residues. Germline lookup yields CDR1 SEHNR and CDR2 FQNEAQ (reference sequence). V was clipped by 3 bases and J by 7 bases, with 21 bases between them. Here the CDR3 reads CASSFFPAGLRGGYTF. DNA for the CDR3: TGTGCCAGCAGCTTTTTCCCAGCAGGGCTGAGGGGTGGCTACACCTTC.

The rearrangement links TRBV5-1 to TRBJ1-6, with D perhaps matching TRBD1 (5 bases). V gave up 3 bases and J gave up 8 bases, with 15 bases separating them. The CDR3 covers 15 residues. Germline assignment: CDR1 SGHRS and CDR2 YFSETQ. CDR3 amino acids: CASSSRPTADSPLHF. CDR3 DNA sequence: TGCGCCAGCAGCTCCCGTCCGACAGCAGATTCACCCCTCCACTTT. The full variable domain, with the rest looked up from reference TRBV5-1 and TRBJ1-6, is KAGVTQTPRYLIKTRGQQVTLSCSPISGHRSVSWYQQTPGQGLQFLFEYFSETQRNKGNFPGRFSGRQFSNSRSEMNVSTLELGDSALYLCASSSRPTADSPLHFGNGTRLTVT.

This clonotype came up many times. The chain combines TRBV7-8 with TRBJ1-6, with 10 bases aligning to TRBD1. The CDR3 is 14 residues long. CDR1 and CDR2 from the germline V gene are SGHVS and FQNEAQ. Trimming at V came to 5 bases and at J to 9 bases, leaving 4 bases not matched to a gene. As DNA, the CDR3 is TGTGCCAGCAGCGTCGGACAGGGGGGTTCACCCCTCCACTTT. Translated: CASSVGQGGSPLHF.

This chain uses TRBV19 with TRBJ2-5; D is undetermined. Germline values: CDR1 LNHDA, CDR2 SQIVND (reference sequence). V was pared by 3 bases and J by 2 bases, with 13 bases between. The CDR3 runs to 15 residues. The CDR3 coding sequence is TGTGCCAGTAGTATGTTTGGCAGAACACAAGAGACCCAGTACTTC. Its translation: CASSMFGRTQETQYF.

This clonotype was observed a few times. The chain joins TRBV10-3 to TRBJ2-7; a weak D match, TRBD2 (6 bases). Trimming stripped 6 bases from V and 3 bases from J, with 15 bases between. The CDR3 contains 14 residues. Germline V gene sequence: CDR1 ENHRY, CDR2 SYGVKD. The CDR3 coding sequence is TGTGCCATCAGAACAGGAACGCGGGACTACGAGCAGTACTTC. Its translation is CAIRTGTRDYEQYF.

This clonotype was observed at least ten times. The chain uses TRBV7-2 and TRBJ2-1; D is undetermined. Germline CDR1 is SGHTA and CDR2 is FQGNSA. The V and J ends lost 1 base and 10 bases respectively, with 8 bases between them. The CDR3 is made up of 12 amino acids. The CDR3 loop is CASSLGGHEQFF. The DNA of the CDR3 is TGTGCCAGCAGCTTAGGTGGCCACGAGCAGTTCTTC.

With respect to this clonotype: This may be a read error: a much more frequent sequence differs by one nucleotide. V is TRBV10-3 and J is TRBJ2-3, with a weak D call TRBD2 (5 bases). Germline assignment: CDR1 ENHRY and CDR2 SYGVKD. V lost 5 bases and J lost 2, with 5 bases in between. The CDR3 contains 12 residues. The CDR3 bases are TGTGCCATCAGTCGGGACACAGATACGCAGTATTTT. Encoded protein: CAISRDTDTQYF.

This chain uses TRBV4-1 with TRBJ1-2; 7 nucleotides agree with TRBD1. The CDR3 is 16 residues long. CDR1 and CDR2 (germline): MGHRA, YSYEKL. With V trimmed by 0 bases and J by 4 bases, 8 bases remained unmatched. CDR3 bases: TGCGCCAGCAGCCAAGATACGACAGGGTCCATCTATGGCTACACCTTC. Its protein product is CASSQDTTGSIYGYTF.

The sample holds one count of this clonotype. V gene TRBV11-2 combines with J gene TRBJ1-6; D call uncertain. The germline V gene has CDR1 SGHAT and CDR2 FQNNGV. The CDR3 is 12 residues long. V gave up 5 bases and J gave up 6 bases, with 5 bases separating them. The CDR3 nucleotides are TGTGCCAGCAGCACTCTTAATTCACCCCTCCACTTT. It yields the protein CASSTLNSPLHF.

This clonotype was counted a few times. The chain has TRBV14 and TRBJ2-1; 8 bases fit TRBD2. CDR1 is SGHDN, CDR2 FVKESK, per germline. This CDR3 spans 15 amino acids. The V and J ends lost 7 bases and 0 bases, in that order; junction bases with no gene match: 5. The CDR3 loop reads CASNERGSSYNEQFF. As DNA, the CDR3 is TGTGCCAGCAACGAGCGGGGGAGCTCCTACAATGAGCAGTTCTTC.

V usage is TRBV6-6 and J usage is TRBJ2-7, with D possibly matching TRBD1 (6 bases). CDR1 and CDR2 from the germline V gene are MNHNY and SVGAGI (reference sequence). Trimming took 2 bases from V and 6 from J, leaving 23 bases between them. This CDR3 has 17 amino acids. CDR3 in DNA: TGTGCCAGCAGTTACCCCCCTGGGACACTTACCCCCCGCGAGCAGTACTTC. Its protein is CASSYPPGTLTPREQYF.

For this clonotype: Germline is not matched at one junction end, which may reflect a read error. The rearrangement joins TRBV13 to TRBJ2-5; D is unclear. Germline CDR1 reads PRHDT; CDR2 reads FYEKMQ (reference sequence). The CDR3 extends over 14 amino acids. CDR3 in amino acids: CASTLQLDWETQYF. In DNA form, the CDR3 reads TGTGCCAGCACCTTACAACTTGACTGGGAGACCCAGTACTTC.

The chain joins TRBV7-2 to TRBJ2-7, with D perhaps TRBD2 (6 bases). This CDR3 comprises 14 residues. Looked up from germline, CDR1 is SGHTA and CDR2 is FQGNSA. V was clipped by 6 bases and J by 2 bases, with 14 bases between them. CDR3 sequence reads: CASRLSKRAYEQYV. The CDR3 nucleotides are TGTGCCAGCAGATTATCCAAGCGGGCCTACGAGCAGTACGTC.